The 16 T cell receptor beta chains listed next were all sequenced from one sample in a study of blood T cell repertoires in COVID-19. Here immunoSEQ multiplex PCR was the method, and the copy in TCRdb shows in-frame clones only, minus some. The sample carries some 150,000 clones, about 85% recorded once. The sample comprised peripheral blood. These receptor sequences come from a man aged 40-49 years with acute or convalescent COVID-19.

The gene calls are TRBV5-8 and TRBJ2-5; 13 nucleotides align to TRBD2. Germline-derived CDR1 and CDR2 are SGHTS and YDEGEE. The CDR3 has 18 amino acids. After removal of 4 bases from V and 5 bases from J, the junction contained 14 bases not matched to a gene. CDR3 in DNA: TGTGCCAGCAGCCCCGGACTAGCGGGGGCCGAAACCGGGGAGACCCAGTACTTC. Translating gives CASSPGLAGAETGETQYF.

This rearrangement joins TRBV5-4 to TRBJ2-5; TRBD2 matches 11 bases. Looked up from germline, CDR1 is SGHNT and CDR2 is YYREEE (reference sequence). The CDR3 loop spans 16 amino acids. V lost 0 bases to trimming and J lost 4 bases; unmatched junction nucleotides: 5. The CDR3 loop reads CASSLAPGLAAETQYF. The DNA for the CDR3 is TGTGCCAGCAGCTTGGCCCCGGGACTAGCGGCAGAGACCCAGTACTTC. Using reference TRBV5-4 and TRBJ2-5 for the parts outside the CDR3, the full variable domain is ETGVTQSPTHLIKTRGQQVTLRCSSQSGHNTVSWYQQALGQGPQFIFQYYREEENGRGNFPPRFSGLQFPNYSSELNVNALELDDSALYLCASSLAPGLAAETQYFGPGTRLLVL.

This clone was found a few times. This chain connects TRBV28 to TRBJ1-1; D not certain. CDR3 length equals 14 residues. V was cut by 2 bases and J by 8 bases, with 15 bases left in between. Germline V gene sequence: CDR1 MDHEN, CDR2 SYDVKM. The CDR3 protein is CASSLVERSREAFF. The CDR3 coding sequence is TGTGCCAGCAGTTTAGTGGAGCGTTCGAGGGAAGCTTTCTTT.

The rearrangement uses TRBV6-1 and TRBJ2-3; 10 nucleotides match TRBD2. CDR3 size: 17 residues. CDR1 MNHNS and CDR2 SASEGT come from the germline V gene. Unmatched junction bases numbered 9, after V lost 4 bases and J lost 2 bases. In DNA, the CDR3 is TGTGCCAGCAGTGTTCCGGGACTAGCGACCATCACAGATACGCAGTATTTT. Encoded protein: CASSVPGLATITDTQYF.

The sample holds a few counts of this clone. The J gene is TRBJ2-3, the V gene TRBV6-5, with a possible D match to TRBD1 (6 bases). V dropped 6 bases and J dropped 2 bases, with 15 bases sitting between them. CDR3 length: 15 amino acids. The germline gives CDR1 MNHEY, CDR2 SVGAGI. The CDR3 sequence is CASRGALLYTDTQYF. In nucleotides, the CDR3 is TGTGCCAGCAGGGGGGCCCTTCTATACACAGATACGCAGTATTTT.

The rearrangement joins TRBV5-1 to TRBJ2-1; 9 nucleotides match TRBD1. The CDR3 totals 15 residues. CDR1 and CDR2 from the germline V gene are SGHRS and YFSETQ. Losses at the gene ends were 3 bases for V and 7 bases for J; bases not matched to a gene: 8. CDR3 bases: TGCGCCAGCAGCTGGGACAGGGCTGGGACGAATGAGCAGTTCTTC. It codes for CASSWDRAGTNEQFF.

This clone was detected only once. V is TRBV30 and J is TRBJ2-5, with D unresolved. The germline V gene has CDR1 GTSNPN and CDR2 SVGIG (reference sequence). The CDR3 sequence is 15 residues long. Between the trimmed V and J ends, which lost 0 bases and 3 bases, there was a span of 14 bases. The CDR3 protein is CAWSVPTPFKETQYF. In DNA, the CDR3 is TGTGCCTGGAGTGTCCCAACTCCTTTTAAAGAGACCCAGTACTTC. Complete variable domain (other parts from reference TRBV30 and TRBJ2-5): SQTIHQWPATLVQPVGSPLSLECTVEGTSNPNLYWYRQAAGRGLQLLFYSVGIGQISSEVPQNLSASRPQDRQFILSSKKLLLSDSGFYLCAWSVPTPFKETQYFGPGTRLLVL.

The rearrangement joins TRBV4-3 to TRBJ2-2; a possible D gene is TRBD1 (6 bases). Trimming left V 0 bases short and J 4 bases short, with 6 bases between. CDR1 and CDR2 from the germline V gene are LGHNA and YSLEER. CDR3 size: 14 residues. CDR3 sequence: CASSQEGGTGELFF. The CDR3 nucleotides are TGCGCCAGCAGCCAAGAAGGGGGCACCGGGGAGCTGTTTTTT.

In this sample, this clone turned up once. This chain joins TRBV11-3 and TRBJ2-7, with 11 bases that match TRBD1. This CDR3 is 15 amino acids long. The V segment lost 5 bases and the J segment 4 bases; nucleotides outside the gene matches: 7. Germline lookup yields CDR1 SGHNT and CDR2 YENEEA. The CDR3 nucleotides read TGTGCCAGCAGCCAAGGACAGGGGGCGAGTTACGAGCAGTACTTC. Residues: CASSQGQGASYEQYF.

The chain recombines TRBV19 with TRBJ2-3; a weak D match, TRBD2 (6 bases). Germline assignment: CDR1 LNHDA and CDR2 SQIVND (reference sequence). The V gene lost 6 bases and the J gene lost 2 bases, with 15 bases spanning the gap. CDR3 length: 15 residues. This CDR3 reads CASRTAGQTTDTQYF. As DNA, the CDR3 is TGTGCCAGTAGGACAGCGGGCCAGACCACAGATACGCAGTATTTT.

V is TRBV5-1 and J is TRBJ1-2, with 7 bases identical to TRBD1. The CDR3 length is 15 residues. J lost 2 bases, V lost 4 bases, and 8 bases had no gene match. Germline CDR1 and CDR2: SGHRS and YFSETQ. CDR3 protein: CASSPGRTGNYGYTF. Here the CDR3 DNA reads TGCGCCAGCAGCCCCGGACGGACAGGAAACTATGGCTACACCTTC.

This clone was observed once. The V gene is TRBV11-2, the J gene TRBJ2-1, with 9 bases matching TRBD2. V trimming: 0 bases; J trimming: 8 bases; junction bases outside the gene matches: 5. Per the germline V gene, CDR1 is SGHAT and CDR2 is FQNNGV. The length of the CDR3 is 15 residues. CDR3 loop: CASSLERGGFYEQFF. CDR3 nucleotide sequence: TGTGCCAGCAGCTTAGAGCGGGGGGGCTTTTATGAGCAGTTCTTC.

The gene calls are TRBV11-2 and TRBJ1-5; TRBD1 matches 7 bases. CDR1 is SGHAT and CDR2 is FQNNGV in the germline V gene. This CDR3 has 15 residues. Trimming at V came to 5 bases and at J to 1 base, leaving 5 bases not matched to a gene. As DNA, the CDR3 is TGTGCCAGCAGCGTTAACAGGGGAAGCAATCAGCCCCAGCATTTT. Amino acids: CASSVNRGSNQPQHF. Based on the CDR3 plus reference TRBV11-2 and TRBJ1-5, the full variable domain is EAGVAQSPRYKIIEKRQSVAFWCNPISGHATLYWYQQILGQGPKLLIQFQNNGVVDDSQLPKDRFSAERLKGVDSTLKIQPAKLEDSAVYLCASSVNRGSNQPQHFGDGTRLSIL.

The chain has TRBV6-5 and TRBJ1-1, with D maybe TRBD1 (5 bases). The V end lost 2 bases, the J end lost 4 bases, and 14 bases lay between the germline ends. The CDR3 consists of 15 residues. Germline values: CDR1 MNHEY, CDR2 SVGAGI. CDR3 in DNA: TGTGCCAGCAGTTACATCCTTTCGGGGGGCACTGAAGCTTTCTTT. Its protein product is CASSYILSGGTEAFF.

In DNA form, the CDR3 reads TGTGCCAGCAGCGTAAATACAGGTGACACCGGGGAGCTGTTTTTT. Its protein product is CASSVNTGDTGELFF. The chain carries TRBV9 and TRBJ2-2; possible D gene TRBD1, 5 bases. Germline V gives CDR1 SGDLS, CDR2 YYNGEE. The ends were cut back, 1 base at V and 3 bases at J, with 10 bases in the middle. The CDR3 covers 15 residues.

J is TRBJ2-1 and V is TRBV5-4, with 10 bases identical to TRBD2. The CDR3 length is 18 residues. Losses at the gene ends were 3 bases for V and 4 bases for J; bases not matched to a gene: 13. The germline gives CDR1 SGHNT, CDR2 YYREEE (reference sequence). The CDR3 nucleotides read TGTGCCAGCAGCTCCCCCCTCCGCACTAGCGGGGCATACAATGAGCAGTTCTTC. It yields the protein CASSSPLRTSGAYNEQFF.